These 27 T cell receptor beta chains originate from one sample sequenced in a study of OX40 agonist ivuxolimab in advanced cancers. Using immunoSEQ multiplex PCR, the repertoire was profiled, and TCRdb retains in-frame clones only, with some absent. The sample records about 50,000 clones, more than 70% being singletons. The sample in question was CD4+ or CD8+ T cells sorted from blood, obtained in a trial of the OX40 agonist ivuxolimab. The source of these receptors is an adult with an advanced solid tumor such as melanoma, head and neck, liver or kidney cancer.

The chain is built from TRBV4-3 and TRBJ1-2; D call uncertain. The V and J ends lost 1 base and 5 bases respectively, with 17 bases between them. The CDR3 loop spans 16 amino acids. Germline CDR1 LGHNA, CDR2 YSLEER. The CDR3 protein is CASSQAVSVESYGYTF. DNA of the CDR3: TGCGCCAGCAGCCAAGCGGTATCGGTCGAGAGTTATGGCTACACCTTC.

This chain uses TRBV4-1 with TRBJ2-7, with D perhaps TRBD1 (5 bases). V was trimmed by 0 bases and J by 2 bases, leaving 11 bases between them. The germline V gene encodes CDR1 MGHRA and CDR2 YSYEKL. The CDR3 consists of 15 residues. Here the CDR3 reads CASSQDHQGTYEQYF. Here the CDR3 DNA reads TGCGCCAGCAGCCAAGACCATCAGGGTACCTACGAGCAGTACTTC.

The rearrangement joins TRBV7-3 to TRBJ2-5; 13 bases line up with TRBD2. Germline CDR1 is SGHTA and CDR2 is FQGTGA. Trimming cost V 5 bases and J 5 bases; bases outside gene matches: 2. This CDR3 has 14 residues. The CDR3 region is CASSLGLAGETQYF. CDR3 bases: TGTGCCAGCAGCCTGGGACTAGCGGGGGAGACCCAGTACTTC.

J is TRBJ1-1 and V is TRBV9; 7 bases agree with TRBD1. This CDR3 region has 14 residues. Germline lookup yields CDR1 SGDLS and CDR2 YYNGEE. Trimming removed 4 bases from V and 2 bases from J; junction bases left unmatched: 5. CDR3 DNA: TGTGCCAGCAGCTTCGGACAGGATAACACTGAAGCTTTCTTT. Translating gives CASSFGQDNTEAFF.

A single count supports this clone. The rearrangement joins TRBV5-6 to TRBJ1-5; 7 nucleotides match TRBD1. The CDR3 has 16 residues. Germline trimming cut 2 bases from V and 1 base from J; bases unmatched to any gene: 6. Germline-derived CDR1 and CDR2 are SGHDT and YYEEEE. This CDR3 reads CASSFGATGSNQPQHF. For the CDR3, the DNA is TGTGCCAGCAGCTTTGGGGCGACAGGGAGCAATCAGCCCCAGCATTTT. Filled out from reference TRBV5-6 and TRBJ1-5, the complete variable domain reads DAGVTQSPTHLIKTRGQQVTLRCSPKSGHDTVSWYQQALGQGPQFIFQYYEEEERQRGNFPDRFSGHQFPNYSSELNVNALLLGDSALYLCASSFGATGSNQPQHFGDGTRLSIL.

The chain joins TRBV2 to TRBJ1-1, with 7 nucleotides matching TRBD1. The CDR3 covers 14 residues. Germline-derived CDR1 and CDR2 are SNHLY and FYNNEI. Losses at the gene ends were 6 bases for V and 5 bases for J; bases not matched to a gene: 9. The DNA for the CDR3 is TGTGCCAGCAGCCAACAGGGGTTCTGGACTGAAGCTTTCTTT. It is translated as CASSQQGFWTEAFF.

The chain carries TRBV19 and TRBJ1-5; D is undetermined. CDR1 is LNHDA and CDR2 is SQIVND in the germline V gene (reference sequence). Trimming took 11 bases from V and 2 from J, leaving 13 bases between them. The length of the CDR3 is 13 residues. The CDR3 reads CASNWGGNQPQHF. DNA of the CDR3: TGTGCCTCAAACTGGGGTGGCAATCAGCCCCAGCATTTT.

V is TRBV4-1 and J is TRBJ1-6, with TRBD1 matching 8 bases. Germline V gives CDR1 MGHRA, CDR2 YSYEKL. The CDR3 contains 14 residues. V gave up 6 bases and J gave up 8 bases; unmatched junction bases: 6. The CDR3 reads CASSGQGADSPLHF. The CDR3 DNA is TGCGCCAGCAGTGGGCAGGGGGCTGATTCACCCCTCCACTTT.

This clone showed up just a few times. The genes are TRBV7-9 and TRBJ2-7; no clear D gene. V lost 1 base to trimming and J lost 6 bases, with 7 bases between them. CDR1 is SEHNR, CDR2 FQNEAQ, per germline (reference sequence). CDR3 length: 12 amino acids. CDR3 amino acids: CASSLVVSEQYF. In DNA form, the CDR3 reads TGTGCCAGCAGCTTAGTGGTCAGCGAGCAGTACTTC. The full variable domain, with the rest looked up from reference TRBV7-9 and TRBJ2-7, is DTGVSQNPRHKITKRGQNVTFRCDPISEHNRLYWYRQTLGQGPEFLTYFQNEAQLEKSRLLSDRFSAERPKGSFSTLEIQRTEQGDSAMYLCASSLVVSEQYFGPGTRLTVT.

The J gene is TRBJ2-3, the V gene TRBV5-1; maybe TRBD1 (5 bases). The length of the CDR3 is 15 residues. Germline assignment: CDR1 SGHRS and CDR2 YFSETQ. The V and J ends lost 4 bases and 6 bases respectively, with 18 bases between them. CDR3 protein: CASSPEMNGADTQYF. The CDR3 region has the DNA TGCGCCAGCAGCCCGGAAATGAATGGGGCCGATACGCAGTATTTT.

The CDR3 DNA reads TGTGCCTGGAGCCCAGGGGCCTTTAATGAAAAACTGTTTTTT. Translated, it gives CAWSPGAFNEKLFF. The rearrangement joins TRBV30 to TRBJ1-4, with a tentative D call TRBD1 (6 bases). The germline V gene has CDR1 GTSNPN and CDR2 SVGIG (reference sequence). V shed 3 bases and J shed 4 bases, with 12 bases lying between them. The CDR3 totals 14 residues.

The CDR3 sequence: CASRNGQGRWEKLFF. The CDR3 DNA sequence: TGTGCCAGCAGGAATGGACAGGGTCGTTGGGAAAAACTGTTTTTT. The V gene is TRBV28, the J gene TRBJ1-4, with 8 bases that match TRBD1. The germline V gene has CDR1 MDHEN and CDR2 SYDVKM. V lost 6 bases to trimming and J lost 8 bases; unmatched junction nucleotides: 11. This CDR3 is built from 15 residues.

The chain's CDR3 is CASSGGLAYHEQFF. The CDR3 DNA is TGTGCCAGCAGCGGAGGACTAGCTTACCATGAGCAGTTCTTC. This chain links TRBV2 with TRBJ2-1, with 8 positions matching TRBD2. The germline gives CDR1 SNHLY, CDR2 FYNNEI. The V segment lost 6 bases and the J segment 8 bases; nucleotides outside the gene matches: 9. This CDR3 is built from 14 residues.

V usage is TRBV14 and J usage is TRBJ1-1, with unresolved D. Trimming shortened V by 2 bases and J by 10 bases, and 17 bases separated the two germline ends. From germline, CDR1 is SGHDN and CDR2 FVKESK. The length of the CDR3 is 14 residues. CDR3: CASSQPGRHGRAFF. CDR3 nucleotides: TGTGCCAGCAGCCAACCGGGTCGGCACGGAAGAGCTTTCTTT.

The chain links TRBV7-6 to TRBJ2-5, with a weak D call TRBD2 (5 bases). The V end lost 6 bases, the J end lost 5 bases, and 13 bases lay between the germline ends. This CDR3 is 13 amino acids long. Germline CDR1 reads SGHVS; CDR2 reads FNYEAQ. CDR3 in amino acids: CASRRGSRETQYF. Here the CDR3 DNA reads TGTGCCAGCAGGCGCGGGTCGCGGGAGACCCAGTACTTC.

The chain links TRBV19 to TRBJ2-1; 13 nucleotides match TRBD2. Per germline, CDR1 LNHDA and CDR2 SQIVND (reference sequence). The V segment lost 6 bases and the J segment 14 bases; nucleotides outside the gene matches: 7. The CDR3 loop spans 13 amino acids. The chain's CDR3 is CASSEQGLAGEFF. The CDR3 DNA reads TGTGCCAGTAGCGAGCAAGGACTAGCGGGAGAGTTCTTC.

The chain has TRBV28 and TRBJ1-1; D is uncertain. The germline gives CDR1 MDHEN, CDR2 SYDVKM. The CDR3 loop spans 11 amino acids. Trimming took off 8 bases at V and 2 bases at J, with 6 bases between the two ends. The CDR3 DNA follows: TGTGCCAGCCTACAAAACACTGAAGCTTTCTTT. It specifies CASLQNTEAFF. Full variable domain (outside the CDR3, taken from reference TRBV28 and TRBJ1-1): DVKVTQSSRYLVKRTGEKVFLECVQDMDHENMFWYRQDPGLGLRLIYFSYDVKMKEKGDIPEGYSVSREKKERFSLILESASTNQTSMYLCASLQNTEAFFGQGTRLTVV.

This chain links TRBV7-2 with TRBJ2-5; unclear D gene. The ends were cut back, 4 bases at V and 5 bases at J, with 8 bases in the middle. The germline gives CDR1 SGHTA, CDR2 FQGNSA. The CDR3 is made up of 12 amino acids. The CDR3: CASSSGDETQYF. CDR3 nucleotides: TGTGCCAGCAGCTCCGGCGACGAGACCCAGTACTTC.

This clone came up a few times. This chain links TRBV7-9 with TRBJ1-2; a weak D match, TRBD1 (5 bases). Between the trimmed V and J ends, which lost 5 bases and 4 bases, there was a span of 17 bases. From germline, CDR1 is SEHNR and CDR2 FQNEAQ (reference sequence). This CDR3 has 15 amino acids. CDR3 sequence reads: CASSPFSGRAYGYTF. Written as DNA, the CDR3 is TGTGCCAGCAGCCCATTCTCGGGCAGGGCCTATGGCTACACCTTC. Based on the CDR3 plus reference TRBV7-9 and TRBJ1-2, the full variable domain is DTGVSQNPRHKITKRGQNVTFRCDPISEHNRLYWYRQTLGQGPEFLTYFQNEAQLEKSRLLSDRFSAERPKGSFSTLEIQRTEQGDSAMYLCASSPFSGRAYGYTFGSGTRLTVV.

V is TRBV30 and J is TRBJ1-3; no clear D gene. Per the germline V gene, CDR1 is GTSNPN and CDR2 is SVGIG (reference sequence). The CDR3 contains 15 residues. V was shortened by 1 base and J by 2 bases, with 12 bases between the two germline ends. The CDR3 spells CAWSAARVTGNTIYF. CDR3 DNA sequence: TGTGCCTGGAGTGCCGCCCGGGTTACTGGAAACACCATATATTTT. The full variable domain, in which reference TRBV30 and TRBJ1-3 provide the parts outside the CDR3, is SQTIHQWPATLVQPVGSPLSLECTVEGTSNPNLYWYRQAAGRGLQLLFYSVGIGQISSEVPQNLSASRPQDRQFILSSKKLLLSDSGFYLCAWSAARVTGNTIYFGEGSWLTVV.

The DNA of the CDR3 is TGTGCCAGCAGCGCCCCGGGCAGGCCCTACGAGCAGTACTTC. Translation: CASSAPGRPYEQYF. The rearrangement joins TRBV9 to TRBJ2-7, with unresolved D. Between the trimmed V and J ends, which lost 3 bases and 2 bases, there was a span of 12 bases. The germline CDR1 and CDR2 sequences are SGDLS and YYNGEE. The CDR3 length is 14 residues.

This chain connects TRBV6-6 to TRBJ2-3, with 8 nucleotides matching TRBD1. Germline assignment: CDR1 MNHNY and CDR2 SVGAGI (reference sequence). With V trimmed by 6 bases and J by 2 bases, 4 bases remained unmatched. The CDR3 sequence is 14 residues long. The chain's CDR3 is CASRRQGTTDTQYF. CDR3 DNA: TGTGCCAGCAGAAGACAGGGGACCACAGATACGCAGTATTTT.

The chain links TRBV7-5 to TRBJ2-1; the table's D call, TRBD2, has no DNA check behind it. TRBV7-5 is labeled a pseudogene. The CDR3 consists of 15 residues. The CDR3 DNA reads as TGTGCAGGGCTCCGGCTAACTAGCTCCTACAATGAGCAGTTCTTC. As protein: CAGLRLTSSYNEQFF.

The CDR3 DNA follows: TGTGCCAGCAGTTTAATAGGGAACATTCAGTACTTC. This translates into CASSLIGNIQYF. V gene TRBV28 combines with J gene TRBJ2-4; D unclear. The CDR3 spans 12 residues. Trimming removed 2 bases from V and 7 bases from J, with 6 bases in between. Germline assignment: CDR1 MDHEN and CDR2 SYDVKM.

This rearrangement joins TRBV5-4 to TRBJ1-4; D is uncertain. Trimming pared 0 bases from V and 4 bases from J, leaving 4 bases between. From germline, CDR1 is SGHNT and CDR2 YYREEE (reference sequence). The CDR3 sequence is 13 residues long. CDR3 loop: CASSLGVNEKLFF. DNA for the CDR3: TGTGCCAGCAGCTTGGGAGTTAATGAAAAACTGTTTTTT.

The chain combines TRBV15 with TRBJ1-3; D remains ambiguous. This CDR3 has 18 amino acids. Germline CDR1 and CDR2: LNHNV and YYDKDF (reference sequence). With 0 bases removed from V and 0 bases from J, the gap between germline ends came to 15 bases. The CDR3 sequence is CATSRESLGLSSGNTIYF. CDR3 sequence (DNA): TGTGCCACCAGCAGAGAATCGCTGGGATTAAGCTCTGGAAACACCATATATTTT. Full variable domain (outside the CDR3, taken from reference TRBV15 and TRBJ1-3): DAMVIQNPRYQVTQFGKPVTLSCSQTLNHNVMYWYQQKSSQAPKLLFHYYDKDFNNEADTPDNFQSRRPNTSFCFLDIRSPGLGDTAMYLCATSRESLGLSSGNTIYFGEGSWLTVV.

The genes are TRBV28 and TRBJ1-2; no clear D. V lost 7 bases to trimming and J lost 8 bases, with 14 bases between them. CDR1 is MDHEN and CDR2 is SYDVKM in the germline V gene. This CDR3 contains 12 residues. The CDR3 region is CASTETNVGYTF. In DNA, the CDR3 is TGTGCCAGCACAGAAACCAACGTAGGCTACACCTTC.